This TCR beta chain was found in a study of shared clonotypes between healthy human individuals. On the study more broadly: CD4 naive and CD4 memory each took three plates per donor, while CD8 naive took two and CD8 memory one.

Germline CDR1 SEHNR, CDR2 FQNEAQ (reference sequence). This CDR3 is built from 14 residues. Sequencing was performed with immunoSEQ multiplex PCR; in TCRdb, only in-frame clones are kept and a portion is missing. The sample has around 600,000 clones, approximately 95% seen once. The naive CD8 population came from CD45RO-negative cells selected for CCR7, without terminally differentiated effector memory CD45RA+ cells. V and J are TRBV7-9 and TRBJ2-5; no clear D gene. The J call could be wrong; TRBJ2-7 is a better fit for the DNA end. The source of this sequence is a woman in her 30s in good health. Sequencing used naive CD8+ T cells sorted from blood. The CDR3 spells CASSSALFKNEQYF. CDR3 nucleotides: TGTGCCAGCAGCTCCGCTTTGTTTAAAAACGAGCAGTACTTC.